The TCR beta chain described here comes from a study of control samples from healthy donors and cancer patients. V gave up 6 bases and J gave up 5 bases; unmatched junction bases: 13. The CDR3 has 16 residues. Per the germline V gene, CDR1 is SGHNT and CDR2 is YYREEE (reference sequence). Using immunoSEQ multiplex PCR, the repertoire was profiled, and TCRdb retains in-frame clones only, with some absent. The table shows about 21,000 clones, with 84% occurring only once. This clone appeared a single time. The sequence was obtained from a man aged 55 to 70 with colorectal cancer. The chain links TRBV5-4 to TRBJ2-1; 8 positions agree with TRBD1. Sequences were obtained from PBMCs. The CDR3 region is CASKSEGQGMHNEQFF. CDR3 in DNA: TGTGCCAGCAAGAGTGAAGGACAGGGTATGCACAATGAGCAGTTCTTC.